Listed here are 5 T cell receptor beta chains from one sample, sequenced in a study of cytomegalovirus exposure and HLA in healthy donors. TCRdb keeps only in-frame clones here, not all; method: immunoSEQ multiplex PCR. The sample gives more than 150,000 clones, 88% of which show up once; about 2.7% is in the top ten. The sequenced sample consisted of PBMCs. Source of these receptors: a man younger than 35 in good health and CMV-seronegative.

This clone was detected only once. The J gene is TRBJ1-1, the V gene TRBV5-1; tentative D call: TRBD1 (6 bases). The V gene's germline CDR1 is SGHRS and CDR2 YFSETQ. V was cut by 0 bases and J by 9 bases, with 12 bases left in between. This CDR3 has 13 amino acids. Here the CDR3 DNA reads TGCGCCAGCAGCTTGGGTGCGGGGGGCCAAGCTTTCTTT. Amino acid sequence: CASSLGAGGQAFF.

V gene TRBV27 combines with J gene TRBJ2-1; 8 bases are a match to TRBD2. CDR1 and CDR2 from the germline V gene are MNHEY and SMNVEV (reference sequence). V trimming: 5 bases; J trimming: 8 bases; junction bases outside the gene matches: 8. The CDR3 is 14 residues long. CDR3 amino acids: CASSLLTSADEQFF. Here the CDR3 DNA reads TGTGCCAGCAGTCTCCTGACTAGCGCGGATGAGCAGTTCTTC.

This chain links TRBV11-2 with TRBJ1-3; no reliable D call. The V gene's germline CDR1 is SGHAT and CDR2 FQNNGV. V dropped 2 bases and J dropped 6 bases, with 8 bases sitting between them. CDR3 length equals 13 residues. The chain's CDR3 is CASSLYQLNTIYF. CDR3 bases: TGTGCCAGCAGCTTATACCAACTAAACACCATATATTTT.

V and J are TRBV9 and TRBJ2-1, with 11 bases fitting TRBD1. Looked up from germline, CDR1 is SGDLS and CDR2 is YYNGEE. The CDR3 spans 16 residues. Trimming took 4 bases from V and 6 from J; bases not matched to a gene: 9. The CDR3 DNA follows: TGTGCCAGCAGCCCCCTGGGGACAGGGGGGTTCAATGAGCAGTTCTTC. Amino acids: CASSPLGTGGFNEQFF. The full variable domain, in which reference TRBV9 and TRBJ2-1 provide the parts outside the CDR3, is DSGVTQTPKHLITATGQRVTLRCSPRSGDLSVYWYQQSLDQGLQFLIQYYNGEERAKGNILERFSAQQFPDLHSELNLSSLELGDSALYFCASSPLGTGGFNEQFFGPGTRLTVL.

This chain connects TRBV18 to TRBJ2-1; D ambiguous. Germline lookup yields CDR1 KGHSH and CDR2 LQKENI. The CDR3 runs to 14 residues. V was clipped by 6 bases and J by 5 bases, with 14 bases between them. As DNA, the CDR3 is TGTGCCAGCTCCCCCGGGTCCACCAACAATGAGCAGTTCTTC. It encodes CASSPGSTNNEQFF. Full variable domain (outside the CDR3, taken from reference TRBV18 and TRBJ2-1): NAGVMQNPRHLVRRRGQEARLRCSPMKGHSHVYWYRQLPEEGLKFMVYLQKENIIDESGMPKERFSAEFPKEGPSILRIQQVVRGDSAAYFCASSPGSTNNEQFFGPGTRLTVL.